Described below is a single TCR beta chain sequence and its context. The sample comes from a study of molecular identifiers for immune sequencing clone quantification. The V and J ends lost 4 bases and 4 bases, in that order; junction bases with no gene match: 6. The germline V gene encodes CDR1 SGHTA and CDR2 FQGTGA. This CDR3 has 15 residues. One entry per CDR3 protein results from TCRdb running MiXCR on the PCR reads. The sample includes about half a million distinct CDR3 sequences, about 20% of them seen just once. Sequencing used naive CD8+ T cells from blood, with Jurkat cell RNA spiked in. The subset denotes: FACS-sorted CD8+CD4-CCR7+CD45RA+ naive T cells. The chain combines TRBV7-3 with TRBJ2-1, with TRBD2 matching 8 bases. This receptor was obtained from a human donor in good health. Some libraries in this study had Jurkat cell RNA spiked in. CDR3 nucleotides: TGTGCCAGCAGCTCGGTTCCGGGAGGGTACAATGAGCAGTTCTTC. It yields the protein CASSSVPGGYNEQFF.